This is a list of T cell receptor beta chains from one sample in a study of response to subunit inactivated influenza vaccine. TCRdb reprocessed the RT-PCR reads with MiXCR, giving one entry per CDR3 protein. The sample shows a few hundred thousand distinct CDR3 sequences, roughly 20% of them seen only once. The sequenced sample was PBMCs from blood, obtained less than 22 months after vaccination. These receptors all come from a man between 50 and 75 years old who received an inactivated influenza vaccine. Both conserved end residues are part of each CDR3. A D gene is named only where the DNA matches it firmly. Some rows have no size entry. The others give once, few or many, or a class for an expanded clone.

J,D,length,size,V,DNA,CDR3
TRBJ2-7,NA,13,NA,TRBV20-1,TGCAGTGCTAGCCGGGACATAGCTACTGAGCAGTACTTC,CSASRDIATEQYF
TRBJ2-3,TRBD1,14,few,TRBV29-1,TGCAGCGTTGAAAGGGACAGGGCGTCAGATACGCAGTATTTT,CSVERDRASDTQYF
TRBJ2-2,NA,11,many,TRBV29-1,TGCAGCGGTGGGGACACCGGGGAGCTGTTTTTT,CSGGDTGELFF
TRBJ1-1,NA,14,NA,TRBV5-1,TGCGCCAGCAGCTTGGTCCCAAGTGACACTGAAGCTTTCTTT,CASSLVPSDTEAFF
TRBJ1-2,NA,13,NA,TRBV7-2,TGTGCCAGCAGCTTCGGGGGGGACTATGGCTACACCTTC,CASSFGGDYGYTF
TRBJ1-1,NA,13,many,TRBV12-3/TRBV12-4,TGTGCCAGCAGTGTAAGCCGGGACATCGGAGCTTTCTTT,CASSVSRDIGAFF
TRBJ1-2,NA,14,NA,TRBV5-5,TGTGCCAGCAGCTTAGAAGGGATGAACTATGGCTACACCTTC,CASSLEGMNYGYTF
TRBJ2-1,NA,15,NA,TRBV20-1,TGCAGTGCTAGAGGCCACGGGAGTATTAAGAATGAGCAGTTCTTC,CSARGHGSIKNEQFF
TRBJ1-3,NA,15,many,TRBV20-1,TGCAGTGCTTCTAAACTACCGTCCTCTGGAAACACCATATATTTT,CSASKLPSSGNTIYF
TRBJ1-2,NA,13,few,TRBV29-1,TGCAGCGTTGAAGGGGTAGCTAACTATGGCTACACCTTC,CSVEGVANYGYTF